The rows below give T cell receptor beta chains drawn from one sample of a study of human T cells and chemical hapten exposure. TCRdb analysed the RACE reads with MiXCR anew, one entry per CDR3 protein. The repertoire includes about 82,000 distinct CDR3 sequences, 10% to 12% of them detected once, and over 3.5% sits in the top ten. Specimen: whole blood, collected in connection with sensitization to the hapten diphenylcyclopropenone (DPC). These receptors were taken from a woman between 45 and 65 years old with alopecia areata. Some clones in this sample may be carry-over from other donors' samples. The CDR3 runs from the conserved cysteine through the conserved F or W. Fields, in order: clone size, D gene, J gene, V gene, CDR3 DNA, CDR3 protein. The D gene is left open where the match is weak. The listing skips clone size in some rows; elsewhere it reads once, few, many or a size class.

clone size: few
D gene: .
J gene: TRBJ2-4
V gene: TRBV18
CDR3 DNA: TGTGCCAGCTCACCACCGCAAGGCGGCAAAAACATTCAGTACTTC
CDR3 protein: CASSPPQGGKNIQYF

clone size: .
D gene: .
J gene: TRBJ2-3
V gene: TRBV7-2
CDR3 DNA: TGTGCCAGCAGCTTCTGGACTAGCACAGATACGCAGTATTTT
CDR3 protein: CASSFWTSTDTQYF

clone size: many
D gene: .
J gene: TRBJ1-1
V gene: TRBV12-3/TRBV12-4
CDR3 DNA: TGTGCCAGCAGTGTCCGGGGGGCCGGGGTACGGACTGAAGCTTTCTTT
CDR3 protein: CASSVRGAGVRTEAFF

clone size: many
D gene: TRBD2
J gene: TRBJ2-5
V gene: TRBV7-3
CDR3 DNA: TGTGCCAGCAGCTTCGGGACTAGCGGGGAGACCCAGTACTTC
CDR3 protein: CASSFGTSGETQYF

clone size: .
D gene: TRBD2
J gene: TRBJ2-3
V gene: TRBV12-3/TRBV12-4
CDR3 DNA: TGTGCCAGCAGTTTGACTAGCGGGACCCTTCCAGATACGCAGTATTTT
CDR3 protein: CASSLTSGTLPDTQYF

clone size: .
D gene: TRBD2
J gene: TRBJ2-1
V gene: TRBV29-1
CDR3 DNA: TGCAGCGTCGGGACTAGAGGGTCCTACAATGAGCAGTTCTTC
CDR3 protein: CSVGTRGSYNEQFF

clone size: .
D gene: TRBD2
J gene: TRBJ2-1
V gene: TRBV23-1
CDR3 DNA: TGCGCCAGGCTCGCAGCGGGAGGGTACAATGAGCAGTTCTTC
CDR3 protein: CARLAAGGYNEQFF

clone size: .
D gene: .
J gene: TRBJ2-1
V gene: TRBV7-9
CDR3 DNA: TGTGCCAGCAGCCCCCTCCCCGAGGGCAATGAGCAGTTCTTC
CDR3 protein: CASSPLPEGNEQFF

clone size: few
D gene: TRBD2
J gene: TRBJ2-1
V gene: TRBV20-1
CDR3 DNA: TGCAGTGCTAGACCAGCGGGGGGGGGCTACAATGAGCAGTTCTTC
CDR3 protein: CSARPAGGGYNEQFF

clone size: .
D gene: .
J gene: TRBJ1-5
V gene: TRBV28
CDR3 DNA: TGTGCCAGCAGTTTTAGGCAGCCCCAGCATTTT
CDR3 protein: CASSFRQPQHF

clone size: .
D gene: TRBD1
J gene: TRBJ1-1
V gene: TRBV5-1
CDR3 DNA: TGCGCCAGCAGCTTGCAGGGGGCGGCGGACACTGAAGCTTTCTTT
CDR3 protein: CASSLQGAADTEAFF

clone size: many
D gene: .
J gene: TRBJ1-1
V gene: TRBV20-1
CDR3 DNA: TGCAGTGCTGGGGGGAGGGGATCGAGCACTGAAGCTTTCTTT
CDR3 protein: CSAGGRGSSTEAFF

clone size: many
D gene: TRBD1
J gene: TRBJ1-1
V gene: TRBV3-1
CDR3 DNA: TGTGCCAGCAGCCAAGAGGGGACAGGGCTGGGAGAAGCTTTCTTT
CDR3 protein: CASSQEGTGLGEAFF

clone size: many
D gene: .
J gene: TRBJ1-1
V gene: TRBV20-1
CDR3 DNA: TGCAGTGCTAGTTCCAACAGGGCTGAAGCTTTCTTT
CDR3 protein: CSASSNRAEAFF

clone size: many
D gene: .
J gene: TRBJ2-6
V gene: TRBV7-3
CDR3 DNA: TGTGCCAGCACCCCAGAGGCCAACGTCCTGACTTTC
CDR3 protein: CASTPEANVLTF

clone size: .
D gene: .
J gene: TRBJ2-7
V gene: TRBV27
CDR3 DNA: TGTGCCAGCAGCTACAAGGACGGGGGCTCCTACGAGCAGTACTTC
CDR3 protein: CASSYKDGGSYEQYF

clone size: once
D gene: TRBD2
J gene: TRBJ2-1
V gene: TRBV12-3/TRBV12-4
CDR3 DNA: TGTGCCAGCAGCTCCAGCGGGAACTACAATGAGCAGTTCTTC
CDR3 protein: CASSSSGNYNEQFF

clone size: .
D gene: .
J gene: TRBJ2-1
V gene: TRBV7-8
CDR3 DNA: TGTGCCAGCAGCGGACGGGGAATATCGGCAAGCTCCTACAATGAGCAGTTCTTC
CDR3 protein: CASSGRGISASSYNEQFF

clone size: .
D gene: .
J gene: TRBJ2-3
V gene: TRBV28
CDR3 DNA: TGTGCCAGCAGTCCTAGACTTGTCCCAGATACGCAGTATTTT
CDR3 protein: CASSPRLVPDTQYF

clone size: .
D gene: TRBD2
J gene: TRBJ2-7
V gene: TRBV5-6
CDR3 DNA: TGTGCCAGCAGCCCTTCCGGGACTAGCTCAAGAGAGCAGTACTTC
CDR3 protein: CASSPSGTSSREQYF

clone size: few
D gene: TRBD2
J gene: TRBJ2-1
V gene: TRBV29-1
CDR3 DNA: TGCAGCGTCGCTGGAGCGGGGAAGAGCTCCTACAATGAGCAGTTCTTC
CDR3 protein: CSVAGAGKSSYNEQFF

clone size: many
D gene: .
J gene: TRBJ1-6
V gene: TRBV7-9
CDR3 DNA: TGTGCCAGCAGCTTACCGGGGGCTATATATTCACCCCTCCACTTT
CDR3 protein: CASSLPGAIYSPLHF

clone size: few
D gene: .
J gene: TRBJ1-2
V gene: TRBV7-9
CDR3 DNA: TGTGCCAGCAGCTTATGGACCGATCCTGGCGGGGTCTACACCTTC
CDR3 protein: CASSLWTDPGGVYTF

clone size: few
D gene: .
J gene: TRBJ2-7
V gene: TRBV6-1
CDR3 DNA: TGTGCCAGCGGAGGGAAGGGGGCCTCCTACGAGCAGTACTTC
CDR3 protein: CASGGKGASYEQYF

clone size: few
D gene: .
J gene: TRBJ2-7
V gene: TRBV28
CDR3 DNA: TGTGCCAGTATTGGCTACGAGCAGTACTTC
CDR3 protein: CASIGYEQYF

clone size: .
D gene: .
J gene: TRBJ2-6
V gene: TRBV12-3/TRBV12-4
CDR3 DNA: TGTGCCAGCAGTTTCTACAGCTCTGGGGCCAACGTCCTGACTTTC
CDR3 protein: CASSFYSSGANVLTF

clone size: .
D gene: .
J gene: TRBJ2-1
V gene: TRBV29-1
CDR3 DNA: TGCAGCGTTTGGACAGCCAGCTACAATGAGCAGTTCTTC
CDR3 protein: CSVWTASYNEQFF

clone size: few
D gene: TRBD2
J gene: TRBJ2-3
V gene: TRBV18
CDR3 DNA: TGTGCCAGCTCGGCCAGAGCGGGAGGGCCGACAGATACGCAGTATTTT
CDR3 protein: CASSARAGGPTDTQYF

clone size: many
D gene: TRBD1
J gene: TRBJ1-1
V gene: TRBV7-2
CDR3 DNA: TGTGCCAGCATACGGGACAGGGAGAGTGAAGCTTTCTTT
CDR3 protein: CASIRDRESEAFF